These 5 T cell receptor beta chains came from one sample sequenced in a study of T cell responses to AZD1222 COVID-19 vaccine. Generated by immunoSEQ multiplex PCR, the TCRdb table keeps only in-frame clones and is missing some. Of 200,000 to 250,000 clones listed, less than 95% are singletons. Sequenced material: peripheral blood, taken 28 days after the second dose of the MenACWY control vaccine. The receptors here all came from an adult who received the MenACWY meningococcal vaccine as a control.

This chain links TRBV28 with TRBJ2-4, with 8 bases identical to TRBD1. This CDR3 comprises 16 residues. Looked up from germline, CDR1 is MDHEN and CDR2 is SYDVKM. Trimming cost V 0 bases and J 1 base; bases outside gene matches: 2. CDR3 in DNA: TGTGCCAGCAGTTTATGGTACAGGGGGGCCAAAAACATTCAGTACTTC. Encoded protein: CASSLWYRGAKNIQYF. Full variable domain (rest looked up from reference TRBV28 and TRBJ2-4): DVKVTQSSRYLVKRTGEKVFLECVQDMDHENMFWYRQDPGLGLRLIYFSYDVKMKEKGDIPEGYSVSREKKERFSLILESASTNQTSMYLCASSLWYRGAKNIQYFGAGTRLSVL.

CDR3 residues: CASSSFTGGRRNQPQHF. In DNA, the CDR3 is TGTGCCAGCAGTTCCTTTACGGGGGGACGGCGCAATCAGCCCCAGCATTTT. The chain employs TRBV28 and TRBJ1-5; possible D gene TRBD1, 5 bases. CDR3 length: 17 amino acids. Per the germline V gene, CDR1 is MDHEN and CDR2 is SYDVKM. Trimming took 4 bases from V and 2 from J, leaving 18 bases between them.

This rearrangement joins TRBV12-5 to TRBJ1-2, with D perhaps TRBD1 (6 bases). The CDR3 is made up of 12 amino acids. V lost 5 bases to trimming and J lost 11 bases, with 15 bases between them. Germline V gene lookup returns CDR1 LGHNT and CDR2 FRNRAP. CDR3 residues: CASGRGPGGYTF. CDR3 DNA: TGTGCTAGTGGTCGGGGGCCGGGAGGATACACCTTC. Full variable domain (outside the CDR3, taken from reference TRBV12-5 and TRBJ1-2): DARVTQTPRHKVTEMGQEVTMRCQPILGHNTVFWYRQTMMQGLELLAYFRNRAPLDDSGMPKDRFSAEMPDATLATLKIQPSEPRDSAVYFCASGRGPGGYTFGSGTRLTVV.

The genes are TRBV19 and TRBJ2-1; TRBD2 might be the D (5 bases). Trimming removed 1 base at V and 8 bases at J, with 6 bases between. The CDR3 extends over 12 amino acids. Germline lookup yields CDR1 LNHDA and CDR2 SQIVND (reference sequence). The CDR3: CASSIGGDEQFF. The CDR3 DNA reads as TGTGCCAGTAGTATAGGGGGAGATGAGCAGTTCTTC. Using reference TRBV19 and TRBJ2-1 for the parts outside the CDR3, the full variable domain is DGGITQSPKYLFRKEGQNVTLSCEQNLNHDAMYWYRQDPGQGLRLIYYSQIVNDFQKGDIAEGYSVSREKKESFPLTVTSAQKNPTAFYLCASSIGGDEQFFGPGTRLTVL.

The rearrangement links TRBV19 to TRBJ2-3, with a possible D match to TRBD2 (5 bases). Trimming stripped 3 bases from V and 4 bases from J, with 11 bases between. The CDR3 runs to 14 residues. From germline, CDR1 is LNHDA and CDR2 SQIVND (reference sequence). CDR3 sequence reads: CASSIPRVSDTQYF. CDR3 DNA: TGTGCCAGTAGTATCCCGAGGGTGTCAGATACGCAGTATTTT.